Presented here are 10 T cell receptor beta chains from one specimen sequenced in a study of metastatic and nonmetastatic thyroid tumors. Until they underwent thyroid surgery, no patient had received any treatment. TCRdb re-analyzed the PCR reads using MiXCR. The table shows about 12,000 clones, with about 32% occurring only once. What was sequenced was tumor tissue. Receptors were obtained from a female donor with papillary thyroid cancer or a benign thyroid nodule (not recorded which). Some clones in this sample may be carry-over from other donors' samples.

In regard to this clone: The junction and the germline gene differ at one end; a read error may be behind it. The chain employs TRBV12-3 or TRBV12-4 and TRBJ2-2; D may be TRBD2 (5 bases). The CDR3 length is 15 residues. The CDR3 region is CASIFLSVGTVELFF. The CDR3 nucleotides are TGTGCCAGCATTTTCCTTAGCGTGGGCACCGTGGAGCTGTTTTTT.

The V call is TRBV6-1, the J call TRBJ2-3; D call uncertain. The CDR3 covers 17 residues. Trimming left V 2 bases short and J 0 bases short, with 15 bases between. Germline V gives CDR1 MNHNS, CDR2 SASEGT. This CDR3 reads CASSEPPTGPSTDTQYF. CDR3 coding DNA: TGTGCCAGCAGTGAACCGCCGACGGGTCCTAGCACAGATACGCAGTATTTT.

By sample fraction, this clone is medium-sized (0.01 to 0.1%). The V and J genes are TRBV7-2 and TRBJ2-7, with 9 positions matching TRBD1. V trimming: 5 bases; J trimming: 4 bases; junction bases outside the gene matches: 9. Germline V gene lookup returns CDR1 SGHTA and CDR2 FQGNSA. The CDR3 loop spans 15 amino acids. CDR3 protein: CASSPTAGQGYEQYF. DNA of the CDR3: TGTGCCAGCAGCCCTACCGCGGGACAGGGTTACGAGCAGTACTTC. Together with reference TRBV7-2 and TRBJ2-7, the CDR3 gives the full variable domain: GAGVSQSPSNKVTEKGKDVELRCDPISGHTALYWYRQSLGQGLEFLIYFQGNSAPDKSGLPSDRFSAERTGGSVSTLTIQRTQQEDSAVYLCASSPTAGQGYEQYFGPGTRLTVT.

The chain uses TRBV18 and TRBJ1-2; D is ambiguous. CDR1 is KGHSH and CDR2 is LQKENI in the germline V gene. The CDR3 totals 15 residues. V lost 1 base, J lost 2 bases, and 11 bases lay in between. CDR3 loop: CASSPRLESNYGYTF. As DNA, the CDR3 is TGTGCCAGCTCACCACGGCTTGAGTCAAACTATGGCTACACCTTC.

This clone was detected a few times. For the CDR3, the DNA is TGTGCCAGCATCCTTACTAGCGGTTCCAGAGAGACCCAGTACTTC. Encoded protein: CASILTSGSRETQYF. This rearrangement joins TRBV27 to TRBJ2-5, with 8 bases lining up with TRBD2. The CDR3 totals 15 residues. V lost 7 bases, J lost 4 bases, and 11 bases stayed unmatched. Germline loops: CDR1 MNHEY, CDR2 SMNVEV (reference sequence).

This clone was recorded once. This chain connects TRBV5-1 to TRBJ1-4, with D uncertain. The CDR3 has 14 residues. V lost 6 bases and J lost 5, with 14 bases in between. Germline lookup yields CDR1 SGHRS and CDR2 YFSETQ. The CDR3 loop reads CASTKGDLNEKLFF. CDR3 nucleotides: TGCGCCAGCACTAAGGGCGACTTGAATGAAAAACTGTTTTTT.

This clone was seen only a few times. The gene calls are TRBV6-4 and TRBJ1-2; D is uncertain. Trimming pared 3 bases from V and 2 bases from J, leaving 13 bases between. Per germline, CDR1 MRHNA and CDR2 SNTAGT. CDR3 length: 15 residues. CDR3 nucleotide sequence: TGTGCCAGCAGTGAAGCGCCAGGAACCAACTATGGCTACACCTTC. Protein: CASSEAPGTNYGYTF.

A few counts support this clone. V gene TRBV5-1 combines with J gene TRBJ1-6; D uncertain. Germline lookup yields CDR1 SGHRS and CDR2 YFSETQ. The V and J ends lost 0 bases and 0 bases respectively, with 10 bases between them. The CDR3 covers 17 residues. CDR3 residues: CASSLVAASSYNSPLHF. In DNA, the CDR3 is TGCGCCAGCAGCTTGGTGGCGGCGAGCTCCTATAATTCACCCCTCCACTTT.

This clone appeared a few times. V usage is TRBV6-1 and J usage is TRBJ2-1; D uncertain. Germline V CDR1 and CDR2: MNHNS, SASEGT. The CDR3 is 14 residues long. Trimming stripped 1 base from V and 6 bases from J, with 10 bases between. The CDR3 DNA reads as TGTGCCAGCAGTGAAGGTAGCACCCCCAATGAGCAGTTCTTC. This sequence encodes CASSEGSTPNEQFF.

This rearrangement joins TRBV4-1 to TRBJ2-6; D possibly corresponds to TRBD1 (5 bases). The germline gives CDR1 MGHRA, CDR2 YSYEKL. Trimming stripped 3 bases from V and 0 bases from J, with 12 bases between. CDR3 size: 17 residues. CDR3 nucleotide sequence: TGCGCCAGCAGCCAGGATTACAGGACCTCTGGGGCCAACGTCCTGACTTTC. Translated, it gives CASSQDYRTSGANVLTF.